A selection of T cell receptor beta chains follows, all from one sample in a study of shared clonotypes between healthy human individuals. Sequencing used immunoSEQ multiplex PCR; TCRdb keeps in-frame clones, though not all of them. The repertoire holds some 1,400,000 clones, with roughly 96% as singletons. Input material: naive CD4+ T cells sorted from blood. The receptor source for this set is a young man in good health. Each CDR3 is given with its conserved first and last residue. The order of the fields is D gene, J gene, clone size, V gene, CDR3 protein, CDR3 DNA. D genes are given only for firm matches. The size field is filled for only some rows; it gives once, few, many or a size class.

D gene: TRBD1
J gene: TRBJ1-1
clone size: NA
V gene: TRBV19
CDR3 protein: CASTKDRGLNTEAFF
CDR3 DNA: TGTGCCAGTACCAAAGACAGGGGACTGAACACTGAAGCTTTCTTT

D gene: TRBD2
J gene: TRBJ2-7
clone size: NA
V gene: TRBV9
CDR3 protein: CASSPQVLAGGNEQYF
CDR3 DNA: TGTGCCAGCAGCCCTCAGGTCCTAGCGGGAGGCAACGAGCAGTACTTC

D gene: NA
J gene: TRBJ2-1
clone size: NA
V gene: TRBV19
CDR3 protein: CASSIVRGGNEQFF
CDR3 DNA: TGTGCCAGTAGTATCGTCAGGGGGGGAAATGAGCAGTTCTTC

D gene: TRBD2
J gene: TRBJ2-5
clone size: NA
V gene: TRBV19
CDR3 protein: CASSSSGHYQETQYF
CDR3 DNA: TGTGCCAGTAGTTCTAGCGGGCATTACCAAGAGACCCAGTACTTC

D gene: TRBD1
J gene: TRBJ1-1
clone size: NA
V gene: TRBV11-2
CDR3 protein: CASSKGQGATEAFF
CDR3 DNA: TGTGCCAGCAGCAAGGGACAGGGGGCAACTGAAGCTTTCTTT

D gene: TRBD2
J gene: TRBJ2-1
clone size: NA
V gene: TRBV27
CDR3 protein: CATQRVRGTSAYNEQFF
CDR3 DNA: TGTGCCACGCAACGTGTGAGGGGGACTAGCGCGTACAATGAGCAGTTCTTC

D gene: NA
J gene: TRBJ1-1
clone size: NA
V gene: TRBV18
CDR3 protein: CASSLNTEAFF
CDR3 DNA: TGTGCCAGCTCGCTGAACACTGAAGCTTTCTTT

D gene: NA
J gene: TRBJ2-4
clone size: NA
V gene: TRBV19
CDR3 protein: CASSTRQDGAKNIQYF
CDR3 DNA: TGTGCCAGTAGTACCCGACAGGACGGGGCCAAAAACATTCAGTACTTC

D gene: NA
J gene: TRBJ2-7
clone size: NA
V gene: TRBV7-3
CDR3 protein: CASSLRDGTEQYF
CDR3 DNA: TGTGCCAGCAGCCTCCGGGACGGGACTGAGCAGTACTTC

D gene: NA
J gene: TRBJ2-5
clone size: NA
V gene: TRBV5-1
CDR3 protein: CASSSNRVSGQETQYF
CDR3 DNA: TGCGCCAGCAGCTCTAACAGGGTTTCGGGTCAAGAGACCCAGTACTTC

D gene: TRBD2
J gene: TRBJ2-7
clone size: once
V gene: TRBV11-1
CDR3 protein: CASSLSGALYEQYF
CDR3 DNA: TGTGCCAGCAGCTTAAGCGGGGCGCTCTACGAGCAGTACTTC

D gene: TRBD2
J gene: TRBJ2-3
clone size: NA
V gene: TRBV7-9
CDR3 protein: CASGSPARTSGKGGTQYF
CDR3 DNA: TGTGCCAGCGGATCCCCCGCCAGGACTAGCGGGAAGGGAGGTACGCAGTATTTT

D gene: TRBD2
J gene: TRBJ2-7
clone size: NA
V gene: TRBV5-1
CDR3 protein: CASSLEGLTSYEQYF
CDR3 DNA: TGCGCCAGCAGCTTGGAGGGACTAACCTCCTACGAGCAGTACTTC

D gene: NA
J gene: TRBJ2-2
clone size: NA
V gene: TRBV2
CDR3 protein: CASSFDVLTGELFF
CDR3 DNA: TGTGCCAGCAGTTTTGACGTTCTCACCGGGGAGCTGTTTTTT

D gene: TRBD2
J gene: TRBJ2-1
clone size: NA
V gene: TRBV10-3
CDR3 protein: CAISEQVAGSVDEQFF
CDR3 DNA: TGTGCCATCAGTGAGCAGGTAGCGGGATCTGTCGATGAGCAGTTCTTC

D gene: TRBD1
J gene: TRBJ1-1
clone size: NA
V gene: TRBV29-1
CDR3 protein: CSAQGGLNTEAFF
CDR3 DNA: TGCAGCGCCCAAGGGGGCTTGAACACTGAAGCTTTCTTT

D gene: TRBD2
J gene: TRBJ2-1
clone size: NA
V gene: TRBV7-2
CDR3 protein: CASSPTSGTYNEQFF
CDR3 DNA: TGTGCCAGCAGCCCGACTAGCGGGACCTACAATGAGCAGTTCTTC

D gene: TRBD2
J gene: TRBJ2-1
clone size: NA
V gene: TRBV27
CDR3 protein: CASSPRLAGATYNEQFF
CDR3 DNA: TGTGCCAGCAGTCCGCGACTAGCGGGAGCAACATACAATGAGCAGTTCTTC

D gene: TRBD2
J gene: TRBJ2-4
clone size: NA
V gene: TRBV11-2
CDR3 protein: CASSSSLQRGNIQYF
CDR3 DNA: TGTGCCAGCAGCTCCTCCCTTCAGCGGGGAAACATTCAGTACTTC

D gene: TRBD2
J gene: TRBJ2-1
clone size: once
V gene: TRBV27
CDR3 protein: CASSPTALLAGADNEQFF
CDR3 DNA: TGTGCCAGCAGTCCTACTGCCCTGCTAGCGGGAGCGGACAATGAGCAGTTCTTC

D gene: NA
J gene: TRBJ1-2
clone size: NA
V gene: TRBV5-1
CDR3 protein: CASSLTDLYGYTF
CDR3 DNA: TGCGCCAGCAGCTTGACCGATCTCTATGGCTACACCTTC

D gene: NA
J gene: TRBJ1-1
clone size: once
V gene: TRBV7-2
CDR3 protein: CASSLWVSSGGTEAFF
CDR3 DNA: TGTGCCAGCAGCTTATGGGTATCGTCGGGGGGGACTGAAGCTTTCTTT

D gene: TRBD2
J gene: TRBJ2-7
clone size: NA
V gene: TRBV6-6
CDR3 protein: CASSYTLAGVTYEQYF
CDR3 DNA: TGTGCCAGCAGTTACACGCTAGCGGGGGTAACCTACGAGCAGTACTTC

D gene: NA
J gene: TRBJ2-5
clone size: NA
V gene: TRBV11-2
CDR3 protein: CASSPIAEETQYF
CDR3 DNA: TGTGCCAGCAGCCCAATAGCGGAAGAGACCCAGTACTTC

D gene: NA
J gene: TRBJ1-1
clone size: NA
V gene: TRBV5-5
CDR3 protein: CASSQNGQLMNTEAFF
CDR3 DNA: TGTGCCAGCAGCCAAAATGGACAGCTCATGAACACTGAAGCTTTCTTT

D gene: NA
J gene: TRBJ2-7
clone size: NA
V gene: TRBV5-4
CDR3 protein: CASSPEGTYEQYF
CDR3 DNA: TGTGCCAGCAGCCCCGAGGGGACCTACGAGCAGTACTTC

D gene: TRBD1
J gene: TRBJ2-3
clone size: NA
V gene: TRBV5-1
CDR3 protein: CASSVGQGVQDTQYF
CDR3 DNA: TGCGCCAGCAGCGTCGGACAGGGCGTTCAAGATACGCAGTATTTT

D gene: TRBD2
J gene: TRBJ2-1
clone size: NA
V gene: TRBV10-3
CDR3 protein: CAISEKSGSKNEQFF
CDR3 DNA: TGTGCCATCAGTGAGAAAAGCGGGAGTAAGAATGAGCAGTTCTTC

D gene: TRBD1
J gene: TRBJ2-5
clone size: NA
V gene: TRBV11-3
CDR3 protein: CASSFSTGTGEETQYF
CDR3 DNA: TGTGCCAGCAGCTTTTCGACCGGGACAGGGGAAGAGACCCAGTACTTC

D gene: NA
J gene: TRBJ2-1
clone size: NA
V gene: TRBV7-8
CDR3 protein: CASSRLAGSYNEQFF
CDR3 DNA: TGTGCCAGCAGTAGGTTGGCGGGATCATACAATGAGCAGTTCTTC

D gene: TRBD2
J gene: TRBJ2-1
clone size: NA
V gene: TRBV7-9
CDR3 protein: CASSSPGLAGGEQFF
CDR3 DNA: TGTGCCAGCAGCTCGCCGGGACTAGCGGGAGGTGAGCAGTTCTTC

D gene: TRBD2
J gene: TRBJ2-7
clone size: NA
V gene: TRBV28
CDR3 protein: CASSQLSSGSEF
CDR3 DNA: TGTGCCAGCAGCCAACTTTCTAGCGGGAGTGAATTC

D gene: TRBD1
J gene: TRBJ2-2
clone size: NA
V gene: TRBV5-6
CDR3 protein: CASSPFWGGQGDSGELFF
CDR3 DNA: TGTGCCAGCAGCCCCTTTTGGGGAGGACAGGGGGATTCCGGGGAGCTGTTTTTT

D gene: NA
J gene: TRBJ2-1
clone size: once
V gene: TRBV11-3
CDR3 protein: CASSLRDDDNEQFF
CDR3 DNA: TGTGCCAGCAGCCTCCGGGACGACGATAATGAGCAGTTCTTC

D gene: NA
J gene: TRBJ2-7
clone size: NA
V gene: TRBV28
CDR3 protein: CASRSGTPSYEQYF
CDR3 DNA: TGTGCCAGCAGGTCGGGGACGCCCTCCTACGAGCAGTACTTC

D gene: TRBD1
J gene: TRBJ1-3
clone size: NA
V gene: TRBV10-2
CDR3 protein: CASRGTGSSGNTIYF
CDR3 DNA: TGCGCCAGCAGAGGGACAGGCAGCTCTGGAAACACCATATATTTT

D gene: NA
J gene: TRBJ2-2
clone size: NA
V gene: TRBV5-5
CDR3 protein: CASSLKYGGPLTGELFF
CDR3 DNA: TGTGCCAGCAGCCTAAAGTACGGAGGGCCATTAACCGGGGAGCTGTTTTTT

D gene: TRBD1
J gene: TRBJ2-2
clone size: NA
V gene: TRBV5-4
CDR3 protein: CASSSWDRLYTGELFF
CDR3 DNA: TGTGCCAGCAGCTCGTGGGACAGACTTTACACCGGGGAGCTGTTTTTT

D gene: TRBD1
J gene: TRBJ2-7
clone size: NA
V gene: TRBV29-1
CDR3 protein: CSGRTGDYEQYF
CDR3 DNA: TGCAGCGGCCGGACAGGGGACTACGAGCAGTACTTC

D gene: NA
J gene: TRBJ2-1
clone size: NA
V gene: TRBV14
CDR3 protein: CASSQDWRDEQFF
CDR3 DNA: TGTGCCAGCAGCCAAGATTGGCGTGATGAGCAGTTCTTC

D gene: TRBD2
J gene: TRBJ2-3
clone size: NA
V gene: TRBV5-1
CDR3 protein: CASRLLTSGGRTDTQYF
CDR3 DNA: TGCGCCAGCAGACTGTTGACTAGCGGAGGAAGGACAGATACGCAGTATTTT

D gene: NA
J gene: TRBJ1-2
clone size: NA
V gene: TRBV15
CDR3 protein: CATSRDGIGSSNYGYTF
CDR3 DNA: TGTGCCACCAGCAGAGATGGGATCGGCAGCTCTAACTATGGCTACACCTTC

D gene: TRBD1
J gene: TRBJ1-5
clone size: NA
V gene: TRBV6-6
CDR3 protein: CASSNHRGRSNQPQHF
CDR3 DNA: TGTGCCAGCAGTAATCACAGGGGGCGAAGCAATCAGCCCCAGCATTTT

D gene: NA
J gene: TRBJ1-5
clone size: NA
V gene: TRBV6-1
CDR3 protein: CASIYWGGSNQPQHF
CDR3 DNA: TGTGCCAGCATCTACTGGGGGGGAAGCAATCAGCCCCAGCATTTT

D gene: NA
J gene: TRBJ2-5
clone size: NA
V gene: TRBV18
CDR3 protein: CASSPGRETQYF
CDR3 DNA: TGTGCCAGCTCCCCGGGGCGGGAGACCCAGTACTTC

D gene: NA
J gene: TRBJ2-7
clone size: NA
V gene: TRBV11-2
CDR3 protein: CASSPRLGHTYEQYF
CDR3 DNA: TGTGCCAGCAGCCCTAGACTGGGACATACCTACGAGCAGTACTTC

D gene: NA
J gene: TRBJ2-2
clone size: NA
V gene: TRBV7-9
CDR3 protein: CASRGAAGELFF
CDR3 DNA: TGTGCCAGCCGTGGAGCGGCCGGGGAGCTGTTTTTT

D gene: NA
J gene: TRBJ2-2
clone size: NA
V gene: TRBV25-1
CDR3 protein: CASSEVVRGTNTGELFF
CDR3 DNA: TGTGCCAGCAGTGAAGTCGTCAGGGGCACGAACACCGGGGAGCTGTTTTTT

D gene: TRBD2
J gene: TRBJ2-3
clone size: NA
V gene: TRBV5-4
CDR3 protein: CASGLAGVDTQYF
CDR3 DNA: TGTGCCAGTGGACTAGCGGGAGTGGATACGCAGTATTTT

D gene: TRBD1
J gene: TRBJ2-5
clone size: NA
V gene: TRBV19
CDR3 protein: CASSSGDSRQETQYF
CDR3 DNA: TGTGCCAGTAGTTCAGGGGACAGCCGCCAAGAGACCCAGTACTTC

D gene: NA
J gene: TRBJ2-7
clone size: once
V gene: TRBV7-3
CDR3 protein: CASSFRRGDSYEQYF
CDR3 DNA: TGTGCCAGCAGCTTCAGGCGGGGCGACTCCTACGAGCAGTACTTC

D gene: NA
J gene: TRBJ2-5
clone size: NA
V gene: TRBV18
CDR3 protein: CASSQGEETQYF
CDR3 DNA: TGTGCCAGCTCACAGGGGGAAGAGACCCAGTACTTC

D gene: TRBD2
J gene: TRBJ2-1
clone size: NA
V gene: TRBV10-1
CDR3 protein: CASSETSGAYNEQFF
CDR3 DNA: TGCGCCAGCAGTGAGACTAGCGGGGCCTACAATGAGCAGTTCTTC